The rows below give T cell receptor beta chains drawn from one sample of a study of blood T cells in healthy people across ages. TCRdb passed the 5' RACE reads through MiXCR, listing each CDR3 protein once. The profile covers over 600,000 distinct CDR3 sequences, with roughly three fifths appearing a single time and 20% to 30% taken by the ten largest. Sequenced sample: blood. Receptors originate from a man in his forties in good health. Both conserved end residues are part of each CDR3. A D gene is named only where the DNA matches it firmly. Expanded clones get a size class; other rows say once, few or many, or leave the size out.

CASSPRTGVRVTQYF | TGTGCCAGCAGCCCTAGGACAGGGGTCCGGGTTACGCAGTATTTT | TRBV7-3 | TRBD1 | TRBJ2-3 | NA
CASSQGQSNTEAFF | TGTGCCAGCAGTCAAGGACAGTCGAACACTGAAGCTTTCTTT | TRBV3-1 | NA | TRBJ1-1 | few
CASSLVKQGAKFF | TGTGCCAGCAGCTTAGTAAAACAGGGGGCCAAGTTCTTC | TRBV7-2 | TRBD1 | TRBJ2-1 | once
CASSIPGTHGFF | TGTGCCAGCAGTATACCCGGGACGCACGGGTTCTTC | TRBV12-3/TRBV12-4 | NA | TRBJ2-1 | NA
CASSPLSGVNSPLHF | TGTGCCAGCAGCCCCCTTTCCGGGGTTAATTCACCCCTCCACTTT | TRBV7-9 | NA | TRBJ1-6 | few
CASSCLRREWSSYNEQFF | TGTGCCAGCAGCTGTCTGCGGCGGGAGTGGAGCTCCTACAATGAGCAGTTCTTC | TRBV7-9 | TRBD2 | TRBJ2-1 | NA
CAWNKDGAGAFF | TGTGCCTGGAACAAGGATGGAGCGGGAGCTTTCTTT | TRBV30 | NA | TRBJ1-1 | NA
CASSLTTGNNEQFF | TGCGCCAGCAGCTTGACGACAGGGAACAATGAGCAGTTCTTC | TRBV5-1 | TRBD1 | TRBJ2-1 | NA
CASGTGNSNTEAFF | TGCGCCAGCGGGACAGGCAATTCGAACACTGAAGCTTTCTTT | TRBV5-1 | TRBD1 | TRBJ1-1 | NA
CASSRVDTNEKLFF | TGTGCCAGCAGTCGGGTGGACACTAATGAAAAACTGTTTTTT | TRBV6-5 | NA | TRBJ1-4 | NA
CASIPDRASYEQYF | TGTGCCAGCATTCCGGACAGGGCGTCCTACGAGCAGTACTTC | TRBV25-1 | TRBD1 | TRBJ2-7 | NA
CASSNRTSGYNEQFF | TGTGCCAGCAGCAACAGGACTAGCGGGTACAATGAGCAGTTCTTC | TRBV12-3/TRBV12-4 | TRBD2 | TRBJ2-1 | few
CAIETGTGSTDTQYF | TGTGCCATTGAAACCGGGACAGGCAGCACAGATACGCAGTATTTT | TRBV10-3 | TRBD1 | TRBJ2-3 | few
CAGSLGGSSYEQYF | TGTGCCGGCAGCTTAGGAGGGAGCTCCTACGAGCAGTACTTC | TRBV7-2 | NA | TRBJ2-7 | once
CASSQMTGDREKLFF | TGCGCCAGCAGCCAAATGACAGGGGATCGCGAAAAACTGTTTTTT | TRBV4-1 | TRBD1 | TRBJ1-4 | once
CASTSGGGPGNIQYF | TGTGCCAGCACTTCTGGCGGGGGGCCGGGTAACATTCAGTACTTC | TRBV9 | TRBD2 | TRBJ2-4 | NA
CASSEEGTGPQKLFF | TGTGCCAGCAGTGAGGAGGGGACAGGACCCCAAAAACTGTTTTTT | TRBV6-1 | TRBD1 | TRBJ1-4 | NA
CSVSLNSGSLKNEQFF | TGCAGCGTTTCCCTCAACTCCGGGTCCTTAAAAAATGAGCAGTTCTTC | TRBV29-1 | NA | TRBJ2-1 | NA
CASSQDVASVGGEETQYF | TGTGCCAGCAGCCAAGATGTGGCATCCGTCGGGGGCGAAGAGACCCAGTACTTC | TRBV4-2 | NA | TRBJ2-5 | few
CASSLFGPGYSGANVLTF | TGTGCCAGCAGCTTGTTTGGACCCGGGTACTCTGGGGCCAACGTCCTGACTTTC | TRBV7-6 | NA | TRBJ2-6 | few
CASSENQAYGYTF | TGTGCCAGCAGTGAAAATCAGGCTTATGGCTACACCTTC | TRBV6-1 | NA | TRBJ1-2 | NA
CASRGGRGTQYF | TGTGCCTCCCGTGGCGGGAGGGGTACGCAGTATTTT | TRBV21-1 | NA | TRBJ2-3 | NA
CASSLRQITDTQYF | TGTGCCAGCAGCTTGCGACAGATCACAGATACGCAGTATTTT | TRBV5-6 | NA | TRBJ2-3 | NA
CASSPLDRGLKGYTF | TGTGCCAGCAGCCCCCTGGACAGGGGTCTTAAGGGCTACACCTTC | TRBV3-1 | TRBD1 | TRBJ1-2 | NA
CASSTPPGGQGGKVGNQPQHF | TGTGCCAGCAGCACACCCCCCGGGGGGCAGGGTGGGAAGGTAGGCAATCAGCCCCAGCATTTT | TRBV9 | NA | TRBJ1-5 | NA
CASSHTWEASTDTQYF | TGTGCCAGCAGCCATACCTGGGAGGCTAGCACAGATACGCAGTATTTT | TRBV7-3 | NA | TRBJ2-3 | few
CASSGAGGKKETQYF | TGTGCCAGCAGTGGTGCAGGAGGTAAAAAAGAGACCCAGTACTTC | TRBV25-1 | NA | TRBJ2-5 | NA
CASSGPRTGRGGTQYF | TGTGCCAGCAGTGGACCTAGGACAGGCAGGGGAGGGACCCAGTACTTC | TRBV2 | NA | TRBJ2-5 | NA
CASSPQPNEKLFF | TGTGCCAGCAGTCCTCAACCGAATGAAAAACTGTTTTTT | TRBV7-9 | NA | TRBJ1-4 | few
CSAALAGSYNEQFF | TGCAGTGCTGCCCTAGCGGGGTCCTACAATGAGCAGTTCTTC | TRBV20-1 | TRBD2 | TRBJ2-1 | NA
CASSYPRASYEQYF | TGTGCCAGCAGTTACCCCCGGGCATCGTACGAGCAGTACTTC | TRBV6-2/TRBV6-3 | NA | TRBJ2-7 | NA
CATSREGLPNSPLHF | TGTGCCACCAGCAGAGAGGGACTCCCCAATTCACCCCTCCACTTT | TRBV15 | NA | TRBJ1-6 | few
CASMEGPAVTDTQYF | TGTGCCAGCATGGAGGGGCCGGCAGTCACAGATACGCAGTATTTT | TRBV4-2 | NA | TRBJ2-3 | NA
CASSPPGGPFGFNEQFF | TGTGCCAGCAGTCCCCCGGGAGGGCCCTTCGGGTTTAATGAGCAGTTCTTC | TRBV28 | TRBD2 | TRBJ2-1 | few
CSATSTTSGSTDTQYF | TGCAGTGCTACCTCCACGACTAGCGGGAGCACAGATACGCAGTATTTT | TRBV20-1 | TRBD2 | TRBJ2-3 | once